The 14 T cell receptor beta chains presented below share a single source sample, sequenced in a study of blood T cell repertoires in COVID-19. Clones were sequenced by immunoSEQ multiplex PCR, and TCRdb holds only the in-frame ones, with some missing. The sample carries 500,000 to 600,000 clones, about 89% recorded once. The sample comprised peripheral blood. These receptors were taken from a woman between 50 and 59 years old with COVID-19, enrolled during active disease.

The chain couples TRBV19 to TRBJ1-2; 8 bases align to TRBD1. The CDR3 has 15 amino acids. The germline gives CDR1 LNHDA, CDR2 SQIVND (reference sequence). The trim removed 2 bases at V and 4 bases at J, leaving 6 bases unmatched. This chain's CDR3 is CASSIKQGGLYGYTF. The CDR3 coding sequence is TGTGCCAGTAGTATAAAACAGGGGGGACTCTATGGCTACACCTTC.

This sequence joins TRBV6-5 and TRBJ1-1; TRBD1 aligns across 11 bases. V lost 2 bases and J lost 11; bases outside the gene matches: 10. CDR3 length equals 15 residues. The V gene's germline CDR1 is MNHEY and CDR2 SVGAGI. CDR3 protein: CASSYAGQGASVAFF. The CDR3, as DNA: TGTGCCAGCAGTTACGCCGGACAGGGGGCTTCTGTGGCTTTCTTT.

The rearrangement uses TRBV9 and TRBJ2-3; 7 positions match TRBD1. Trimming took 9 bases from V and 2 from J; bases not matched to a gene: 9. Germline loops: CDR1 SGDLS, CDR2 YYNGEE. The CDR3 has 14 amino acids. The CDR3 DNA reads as TGTGCCACTAATAGAGGGGGCCCCACAGATACGCAGTATTTT. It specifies CATNRGGPTDTQYF.

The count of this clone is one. The DNA of the CDR3 is TGTGCCAGCAGCCAAGGCGGGGGGCTCTCGATGAATGAGCAGTTCTTC. This translates into CASSQGGGLSMNEQFF. The V gene is TRBV3-1 (or the pseudogene TRBV3-2), the J gene TRBJ2-1, with 8 bases matching TRBD2. This CDR3 contains 16 residues. The germline gives CDR1 LGHDT, CDR2 YNNKEL (reference sequence). The ends lost 1 base at V and 7 bases at J; junction bases unmatched: 9.

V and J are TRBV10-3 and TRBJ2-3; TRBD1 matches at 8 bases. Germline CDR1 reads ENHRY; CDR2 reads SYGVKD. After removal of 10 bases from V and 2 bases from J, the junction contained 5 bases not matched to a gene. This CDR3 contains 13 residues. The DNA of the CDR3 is TGTGCCACCCAGGGACAGGCCACAGATACGCAGTATTTT. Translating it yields CATQGQATDTQYF.

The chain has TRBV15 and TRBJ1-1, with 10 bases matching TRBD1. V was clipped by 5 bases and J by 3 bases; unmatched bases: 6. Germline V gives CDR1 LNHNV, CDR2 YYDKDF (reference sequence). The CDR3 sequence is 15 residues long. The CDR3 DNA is TGTGCCACCAGCGGTGCCGGGACAGGGGACACTGAAGCTTTCTTT. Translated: CATSGAGTGDTEAFF.

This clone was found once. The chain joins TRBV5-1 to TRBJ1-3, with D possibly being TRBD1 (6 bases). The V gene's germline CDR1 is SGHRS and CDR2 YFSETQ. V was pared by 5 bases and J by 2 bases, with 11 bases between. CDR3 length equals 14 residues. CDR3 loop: CASREQGAGNTIYF. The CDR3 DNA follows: TGCGCCAGCAGGGAACAGGGAGCTGGAAACACCATATATTTT.

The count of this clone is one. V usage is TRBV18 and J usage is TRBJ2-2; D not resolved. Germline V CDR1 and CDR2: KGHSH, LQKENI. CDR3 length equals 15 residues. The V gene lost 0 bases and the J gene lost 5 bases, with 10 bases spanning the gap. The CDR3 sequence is CASSPPVTATGELFF. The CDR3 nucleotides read TGTGCCAGCTCACCACCGGTCACAGCTACCGGGGAGCTGTTTTTT.

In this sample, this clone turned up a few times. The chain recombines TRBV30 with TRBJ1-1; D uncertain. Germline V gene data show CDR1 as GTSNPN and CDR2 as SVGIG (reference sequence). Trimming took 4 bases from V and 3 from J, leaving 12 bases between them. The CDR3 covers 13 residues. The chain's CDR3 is CAWTPVLDTEAFF. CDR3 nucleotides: TGTGCCTGGACCCCAGTCTTGGACACTGAAGCTTTCTTT. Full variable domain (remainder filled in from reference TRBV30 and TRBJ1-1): SQTIHQWPATLVQPVGSPLSLECTVEGTSNPNLYWYRQAAGRGLQLLFYSVGIGQISSEVPQNLSASRPQDRQFILSSKKLLLSDSGFYLCAWTPVLDTEAFFGQGTRLTVV.

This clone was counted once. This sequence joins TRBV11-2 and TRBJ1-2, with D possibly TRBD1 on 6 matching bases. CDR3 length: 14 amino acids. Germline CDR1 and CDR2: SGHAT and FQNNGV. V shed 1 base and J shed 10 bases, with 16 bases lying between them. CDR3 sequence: CASSLGGGRTAYTF. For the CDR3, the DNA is TGTGCCAGCAGCTTAGGAGGAGGTAGGACAGCCTACACCTTC.

The CDR3 is CATGGWWGEQYF. CDR3 DNA sequence: TGTGCCACCGGGGGGTGGTGGGGCGAGCAGTACTTC. The J gene is TRBJ2-7, the V gene TRBV15; maybe TRBD2 (6 bases). This CDR3 is built from 12 residues. V was clipped by 8 bases and J by 6 bases, with 14 bases between them. Germline values: CDR1 LNHNV, CDR2 YYDKDF (reference sequence).

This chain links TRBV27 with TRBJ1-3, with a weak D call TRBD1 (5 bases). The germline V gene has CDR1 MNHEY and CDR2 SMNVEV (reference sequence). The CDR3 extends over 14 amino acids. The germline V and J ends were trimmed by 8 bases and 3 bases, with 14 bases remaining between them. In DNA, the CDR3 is TGTGCCAGCGGAGCCCGACAGAGTGGAAACACCATATATTTT. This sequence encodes CASGARQSGNTIYF.

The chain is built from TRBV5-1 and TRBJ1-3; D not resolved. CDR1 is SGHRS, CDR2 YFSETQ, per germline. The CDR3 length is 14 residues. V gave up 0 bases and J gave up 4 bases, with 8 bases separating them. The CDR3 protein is CASSLAPGGNTIYF. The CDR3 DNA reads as TGCGCCAGCAGCTTGGCCCCGGGAGGAAACACCATATATTTT.

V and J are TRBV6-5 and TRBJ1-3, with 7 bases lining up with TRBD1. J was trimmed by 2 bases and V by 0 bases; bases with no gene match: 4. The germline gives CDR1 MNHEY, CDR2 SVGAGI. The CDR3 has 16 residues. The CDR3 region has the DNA TGTGCCAGCAGTTACTCGCAAAGGGGGCCTGGAAACACCATATATTTT. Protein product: CASSYSQRGPGNTIYF.